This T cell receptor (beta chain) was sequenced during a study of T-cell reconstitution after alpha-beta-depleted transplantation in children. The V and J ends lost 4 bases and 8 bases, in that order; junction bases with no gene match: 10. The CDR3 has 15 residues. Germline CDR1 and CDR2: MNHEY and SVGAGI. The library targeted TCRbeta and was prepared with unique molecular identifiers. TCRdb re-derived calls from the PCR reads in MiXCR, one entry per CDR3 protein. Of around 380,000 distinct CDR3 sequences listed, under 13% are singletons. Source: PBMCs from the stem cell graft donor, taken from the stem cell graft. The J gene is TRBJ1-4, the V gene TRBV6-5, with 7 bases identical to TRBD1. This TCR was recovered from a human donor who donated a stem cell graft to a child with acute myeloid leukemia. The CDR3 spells CASSSLEQGREKLFF. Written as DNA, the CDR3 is TGTGCCAGCAGTTCCCTGGAACAGGGGAGGGAAAAACTGTTTTTT.